The clone carrying this T cell receptor beta chain is a singleton in its sample. Its antigen is as yet unknown. The CDR3 totals 14 residues. Germline V gives CDR1 SGHDT, CDR2 YYEEEE. Germline trimming cut 4 bases from V and 8 bases from J; bases unmatched to any gene: 11. The investigators split CD4+ cells into a CD45RA+ naive subset and a CD45RA-negative memory subset. The data were obtained in a study of shared clonotypes between healthy human individuals. Study-wide findings and caveats: Sampling used blood alone; tissue repertoires probably differ. Limitation of the genetic and exposure-history diversity represented came from the few donors. The generation probabilities recorded for non-shared clonotypes fell below those of clonotypes shared by all four donors.

The repertoire was sequenced with immunoSEQ multiplex PCR; TCRdb's copy has only in-frame clones and lacks some. The table records some 1,600,000 clones, approximately 98% of them present only once. The chain uses TRBV5-6 and TRBJ2-5, with 7 bases aligning to TRBD1. Specimen: naive CD4+ T cells sorted from blood. As for subset: CD45RA+ positively selected. The sequence derives from a man aged 30-40 years in good health. CDR3 residues: CASSLTGTTATQYF. DNA for the CDR3: TGTGCCAGCAGCCTGACAGGGACCACGGCTACCCAGTACTTC.